What follows describes a single T cell receptor beta chain. Authors' data handling: The authors estimated nucleated cell counts from reference gene primer amplification. TCRdb's table, derived via immunoSEQ multiplex PCR, lists solely in-frame clones and lacks some. D and trimming come from the DNA, and the V and J calls and clone size come from that table. The sample lists roughly 70,000 clones, about 87% occurring once. The germline V gene encodes CDR1 SGHNT and CDR2 YYREEE (reference sequence). This CDR3 is built from 16 residues. The J segment lost 1 base and the V segment lost 4 bases, leaving 9 bases of the junction unmatched. This sample was taken from a study of blood T cell repertoires in COVID-19. The overall study: The origin of the acute and convalescent COVID-19 samples was the United States, Italy and Spain.

The chain uses TRBV5-4 and TRBJ1-2; TRBD1 matches 8 bases. Sequencing was carried out using peripheral blood. The TCR comes from a woman in her 70s with acute or convalescent COVID-19. CDR3 loop: CASSTPGQEGNYGYTF. CDR3 bases: TGTGCCAGCAGCACCCCGGGACAGGAGGGTAACTATGGCTACACCTTC.